This T cell receptor (beta chain) was sequenced during a study of lymphopenia after photon versus proton radiotherapy. As regards this clone: The antigen is unknown.

Study results and caveats: After lymphocyte nadir, photon-treated repertoires showed oligoclonal expansion, especially CD8+ Temra. A bigger post-nadir fall in TCR diversity correlated inversely with survival time in deceased patients. Relative stability marked proton patients; photon patients lost diversity and naive cells.

Germline loops: CDR1 LNHDA, CDR2 SQIVND (reference sequence). V lost 1 base, J lost 2 bases, and 8 bases lay in between. The CDR3 has 14 amino acids. Libraries were prepared by immunoSEQ multiplex PCR; TCRdb keeps only in-frame clonotypes and omits some of them. The data hold around 30,000 clones, with about 87% observed a single time. The origin of this receptor is a woman in her sixties with cholangiocarcinoma. Some clones in this sample may be carry-over from other donors' samples. Sequencing used peripheral blood, obtained from a patient treated with proton-based radiotherapy. This chain joins TRBV19 and TRBJ2-5; D is unclear. This CDR3 reads CASSIGQTQETQYF. For the CDR3, the DNA is TGTGCCAGTAGTATAGGGCAGACACAAGAGACCCAGTACTTC.